The clone carrying this T cell receptor beta chain was found a few times. With 5 bases clipped from V and 6 bases from J, the junction kept 9 bases outside the gene matches. The CDR3 runs to 14 residues. TCRdb ran MiXCR on the 5' RACE reads and lists one entry per CDR3 protein. The sample has a few hundred thousand distinct CDR3 sequences, approximately 9% seen once. This sample was included in a study of T-cell memory formation after mild COVID-19. V gene TRBV12-3 or TRBV12-4 combines with J gene TRBJ2-7; the match to TRBD1 covers 8 bases. The specimen was PBMCs or a T cell subset sorted from them (not recorded which). The origin of this receptor is a man in his late teens or twenties who had mild COVID-19 (a few samples of this study predate the infection). Cell type and time point are not known. CDR3 protein: CASSPQGQAREQYF. The CDR3 DNA reads TGTGCCAGCAGTCCCCAGGGACAGGCCCGCGAGCAGTACTTC.